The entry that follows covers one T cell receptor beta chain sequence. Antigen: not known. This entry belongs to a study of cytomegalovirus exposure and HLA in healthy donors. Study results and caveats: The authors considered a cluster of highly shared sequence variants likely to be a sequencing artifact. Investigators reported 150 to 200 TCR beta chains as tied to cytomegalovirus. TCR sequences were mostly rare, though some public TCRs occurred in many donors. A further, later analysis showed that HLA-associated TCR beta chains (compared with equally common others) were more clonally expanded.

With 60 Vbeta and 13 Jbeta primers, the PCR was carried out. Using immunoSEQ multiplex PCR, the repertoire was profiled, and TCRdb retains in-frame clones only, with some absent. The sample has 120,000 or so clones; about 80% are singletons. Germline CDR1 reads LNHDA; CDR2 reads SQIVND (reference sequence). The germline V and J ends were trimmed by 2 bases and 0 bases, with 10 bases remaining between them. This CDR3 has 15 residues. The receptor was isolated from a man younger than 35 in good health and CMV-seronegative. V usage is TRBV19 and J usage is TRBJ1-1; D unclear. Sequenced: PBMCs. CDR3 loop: CASSIRGTVNTEAFF. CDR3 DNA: TGTGCCAGTAGTATACGGGGTACGGTGAACACTGAAGCTTTCTTT.